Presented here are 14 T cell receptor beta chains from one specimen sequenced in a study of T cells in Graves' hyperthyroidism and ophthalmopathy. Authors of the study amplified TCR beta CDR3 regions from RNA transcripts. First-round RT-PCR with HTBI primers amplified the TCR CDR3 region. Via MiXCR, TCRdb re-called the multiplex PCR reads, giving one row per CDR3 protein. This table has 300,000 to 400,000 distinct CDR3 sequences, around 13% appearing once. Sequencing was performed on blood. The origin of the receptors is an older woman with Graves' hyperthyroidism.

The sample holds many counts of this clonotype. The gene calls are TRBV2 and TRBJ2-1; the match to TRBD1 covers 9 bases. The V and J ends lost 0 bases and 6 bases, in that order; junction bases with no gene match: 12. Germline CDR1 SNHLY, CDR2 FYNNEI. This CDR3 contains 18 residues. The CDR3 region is CASSEAGTTGTGLNEQFF. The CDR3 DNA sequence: TGTGCCAGCAGTGAAGCGGGGACGACCGGGACAGGGCTCAATGAGCAGTTCTTC.

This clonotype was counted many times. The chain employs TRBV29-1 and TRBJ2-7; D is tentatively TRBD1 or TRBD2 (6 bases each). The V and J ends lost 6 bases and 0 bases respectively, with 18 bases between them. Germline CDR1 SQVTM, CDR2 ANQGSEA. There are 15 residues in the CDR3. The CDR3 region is CSVPHGGRISYEQYF. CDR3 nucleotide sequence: TGCAGCGTCCCGCATGGGGGGCGAATCTCCTACGAGCAGTACTTC.

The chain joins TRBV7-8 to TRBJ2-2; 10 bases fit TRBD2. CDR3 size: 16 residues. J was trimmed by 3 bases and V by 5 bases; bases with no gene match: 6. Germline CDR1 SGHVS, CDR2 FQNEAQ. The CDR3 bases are TGTGCCAGCAGCCCCTCTAGCGGGGGATACACCGGGGAGCTGTTTTTT. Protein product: CASSPSSGGYTGELFF.

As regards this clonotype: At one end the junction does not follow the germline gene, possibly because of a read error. This CDR3 reads CACSPQDRGIYGYTF. CDR3 coding DNA: TGTGCCTGCAGTCCCCAGGACAGGGGGATCTATGGCTACACCTTC. The chain has TRBV28 and TRBJ1-2, with 10 bases that match TRBD1. Germline V gives CDR1 MDHEN, CDR2 SYDVKM. This CDR3 contains 15 residues.

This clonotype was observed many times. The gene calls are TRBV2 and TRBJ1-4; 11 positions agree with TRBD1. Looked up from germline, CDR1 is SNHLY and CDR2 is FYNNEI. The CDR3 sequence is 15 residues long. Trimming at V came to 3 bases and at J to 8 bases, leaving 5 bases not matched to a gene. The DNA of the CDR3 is TGTGCCAGCAGTGAGTCGGGACAGGGGGTCGAAAAACTGTTTTTT. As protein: CASSESGQGVEKLFF.

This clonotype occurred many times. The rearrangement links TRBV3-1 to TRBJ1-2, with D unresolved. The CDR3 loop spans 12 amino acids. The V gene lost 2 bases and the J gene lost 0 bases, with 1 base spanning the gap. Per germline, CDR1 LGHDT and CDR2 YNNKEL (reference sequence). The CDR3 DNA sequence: TGTGCCAGCAGCCAATCTAACTATGGCTACACCTTC. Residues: CASSQSNYGYTF.

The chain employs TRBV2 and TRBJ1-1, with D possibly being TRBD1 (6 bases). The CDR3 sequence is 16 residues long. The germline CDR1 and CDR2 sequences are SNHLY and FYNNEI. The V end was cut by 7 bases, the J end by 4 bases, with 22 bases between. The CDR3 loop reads CASISDPRGGGTEAFF. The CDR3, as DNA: TGTGCCAGCATCTCCGACCCCAGGGGAGGGGGCACTGAAGCTTTCTTT.

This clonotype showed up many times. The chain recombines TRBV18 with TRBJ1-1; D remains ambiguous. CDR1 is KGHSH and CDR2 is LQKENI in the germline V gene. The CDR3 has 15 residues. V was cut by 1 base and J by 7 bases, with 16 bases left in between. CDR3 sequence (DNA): TGTGCCAGCTCACCACGAAAGGAGTATATGGGTGAAGCTTTCTTT. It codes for CASSPRKEYMGEAFF.

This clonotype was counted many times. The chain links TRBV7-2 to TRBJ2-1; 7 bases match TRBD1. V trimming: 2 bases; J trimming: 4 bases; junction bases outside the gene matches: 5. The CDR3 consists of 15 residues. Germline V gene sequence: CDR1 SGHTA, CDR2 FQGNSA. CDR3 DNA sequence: TGTGCCAGCAGCTTAACTCCGGGACAGTACAATGAGCAGTTCTTC. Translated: CASSLTPGQYNEQFF.

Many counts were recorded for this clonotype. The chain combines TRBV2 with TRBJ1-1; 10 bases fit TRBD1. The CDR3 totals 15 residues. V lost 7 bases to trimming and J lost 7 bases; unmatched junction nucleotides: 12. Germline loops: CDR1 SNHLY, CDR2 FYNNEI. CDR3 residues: CASTRDRGRQIEAFF. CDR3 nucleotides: TGTGCCAGCACTAGGGACAGGGGACGACAAATTGAAGCTTTCTTT.

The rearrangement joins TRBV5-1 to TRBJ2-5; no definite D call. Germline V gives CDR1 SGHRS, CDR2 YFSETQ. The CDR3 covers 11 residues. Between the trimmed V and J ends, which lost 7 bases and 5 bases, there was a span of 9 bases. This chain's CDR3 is CASGLGETQYF. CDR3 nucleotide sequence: TGCGCCAGCGGTCTTGGGGAGACCCAGTACTTC.

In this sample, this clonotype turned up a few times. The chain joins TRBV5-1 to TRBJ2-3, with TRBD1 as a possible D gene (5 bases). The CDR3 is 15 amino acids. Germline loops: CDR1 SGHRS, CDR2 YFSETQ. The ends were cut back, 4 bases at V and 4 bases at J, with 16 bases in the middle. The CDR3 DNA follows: TGCGCCAGCAGCCCGGCGCAGGGTGGGCCAGATACGCAGTATTTT. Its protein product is CASSPAQGGPDTQYF.

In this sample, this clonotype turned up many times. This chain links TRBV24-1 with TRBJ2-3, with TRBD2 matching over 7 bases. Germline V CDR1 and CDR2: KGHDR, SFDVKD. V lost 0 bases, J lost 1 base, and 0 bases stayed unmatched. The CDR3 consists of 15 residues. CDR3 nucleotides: TGTGCCACCAGTGATTTGACTAGCGGCACAGATACGCAGTATTTT. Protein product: CATSDLTSGTDTQYF.

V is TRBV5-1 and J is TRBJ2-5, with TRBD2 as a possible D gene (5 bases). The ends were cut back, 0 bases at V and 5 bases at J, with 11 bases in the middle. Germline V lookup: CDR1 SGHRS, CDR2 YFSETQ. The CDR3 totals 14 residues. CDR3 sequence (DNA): TGCGCCAGCAGCTTGGAGCCTAGCAGGGAGACCCAGTACTTC. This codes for CASSLEPSRETQYF.